The 9 T cell receptor beta chains in this list originate from one sample, sequenced in a study of blood T cell repertoires in COVID-19. Data came from immunoSEQ multiplex PCR; TCRdb stores just in-frame clones and leaves some out. This table holds 250,000 to 300,000 clones, about 88% found once. Specimen: peripheral blood. Receptors originate from a man aged 18 to 30 with active or convalescent COVID-19.

This rearrangement joins TRBV6-5 to TRBJ2-7, with no clear D. The CDR3 runs 14 residues. Germline CDR1 is MNHEY and CDR2 is SVGAGI. V lost 6 bases to trimming and J lost 2 bases, with 14 bases between them. The CDR3 coding sequence is TGTGCCAGCAGACCCCGAACGGAGCCCTACGAGCAGTACTTC. This translates into CASRPRTEPYEQYF.

This chain links TRBV9 with TRBJ2-3, with 10 bases aligning to TRBD1. With V trimmed by 4 bases and J by 2 bases, 4 bases remained unmatched. The CDR3 is 15 amino acids. Germline V CDR1 and CDR2: SGDLS, YYNGEE. In nucleotides, the CDR3 is TGTGCCAGCAGCCTAGGGACAGGGGTCACAGATACGCAGTATTTT. Protein sequence: CASSLGTGVTDTQYF. Together with reference TRBV9 and TRBJ2-3, the CDR3 gives the full variable domain: DSGVTQTPKHLITATGQRVTLRCSPRSGDLSVYWYQQSLDQGLQFLIQYYNGEERAKGNILERFSAQQFPDLHSELNLSSLELGDSALYFCASSLGTGVTDTQYFGPGTRLTVL.

The chain combines TRBV30 with TRBJ2-3, with D possibly TRBD2 on 5 matching bases. The CDR3 contains 12 residues. The V gene lost 5 bases and the J gene lost 1 base, with 7 bases spanning the gap. Germline CDR1 and CDR2: GTSNPN and SVGIG (reference sequence). The CDR3 DNA is TGTGCCTGGGTGGGAGGCACAGATACGCAGTATTTT. Protein product: CAWVGGTDTQYF.

In its sample, this clone was seen once. The V call is TRBV5-5, the J call TRBJ2-7; D is unclear. Between the trimmed V and J ends, which lost 2 bases and 0 bases, there was a span of 12 bases. The V gene's germline CDR1 is SGHKS and CDR2 YYEKEE (reference sequence). This CDR3 comprises 15 residues. The DNA of the CDR3 is TGTGCCAGCAGCTTACTTCAGGTGAGCTCCTACGAGCAGTACTTC. Protein product: CASSLLQVSSYEQYF.

The CDR3 protein is CASSSGTRRETQYF. Written as DNA, the CDR3 is TGCGCCAGCAGCTCCGGCACGAGGAGAGAGACCCAGTACTTC. The chain uses TRBV5-1 and TRBJ2-5; D is unclear. The CDR3 extends over 14 amino acids. V lost 3 bases to trimming and J lost 4 bases, with 13 bases between them. CDR1 is SGHRS and CDR2 is YFSETQ in the germline V gene.

This clone appeared once. The J gene is TRBJ2-7, the V gene TRBV19; D is undetermined. Germline lookup yields CDR1 LNHDA and CDR2 SQIVND (reference sequence). V lost 3 bases, J lost 0 bases, and 6 bases lay in between. This CDR3 spans 13 amino acids. Here the CDR3 reads CASSMMSSYEQYF. The DNA for the CDR3 is TGTGCCAGTAGTATGATGAGCTCCTACGAGCAGTACTTC.

The chain carries TRBV7-8 and TRBJ1-5; D gene uncertain. V was shortened by 2 bases and J by 4 bases, with 9 bases between the two germline ends. Germline CDR1 SGHVS, CDR2 FQNEAQ. There are 14 residues in the CDR3. CDR3 protein: CASSLRGSNQPQHF. As DNA, the CDR3 is TGTGCCAGCAGCTTAAGAGGTTCTAATCAGCCCCAGCATTTT.

This clone occurred once. This sequence joins TRBV2 and TRBJ1-1, with D uncertain. Germline V lookup: CDR1 SNHLY, CDR2 FYNNEI. Trimming left V 5 bases short and J 0 bases short, with 13 bases between. The CDR3 totals 15 residues. This CDR3 reads CASSQIIQMNTEAFF. The CDR3 nucleotides are TGTGCCAGCAGTCAAATAATACAAATGAACACTGAAGCTTTCTTT.

The rearrangement joins TRBV6-5 to TRBJ1-6; no reliable D call. CDR3 length: 15 residues. Germline V lookup: CDR1 MNHEY, CDR2 SVGAGI. V lost 6 bases to trimming and J lost 4 bases, with 13 bases between them. The CDR3 coding sequence is TGTGCCAGCAGAAACGACCGGGGTTATAATTCACCCCTCCACTTT. It translates to CASRNDRGYNSPLHF.